This TCR beta chain originates from a study of blood T cell repertoires in COVID-19. Study in general: There were acute and convalescent COVID-19 samples, and they came from the United States, Italy and Spain. T cells, B-cell-depleted T cells, or PBMCs supplied cDNA or gDNA.

The V and J ends lost 8 bases and 3 bases, in that order; junction bases with no gene match: 5. CDR3 length: 13 amino acids. The germline V gene has CDR1 WSHSY and CDR2 SAAADI. Under the authors' procedure: Reference gene primer amplification yielded estimated nucleated cell counts. Only in-frame clones appear in the TCRdb table, and some are missing; sequencing was by immunoSEQ multiplex PCR. V and J calls and clone size are copied from that table; D and trimming were computed from the DNA. The sample lists about 200,000 clones; almost 90% were seen once. The V call is TRBV10-2, the J call TRBJ2-7; 9 bases align to TRBD1. The receptor was derived from a man younger than 35 with active or convalescent COVID-19. The specimen was peripheral blood. The CDR3 DNA sequence: TGCGCCAGCTCCGGGACAGGGTTCTACGAGCAGTACTTC. Its translation is CASSGTGFYEQYF.